This is a list of T cell receptor beta chains from one sample in a study of Ad26.COV2.S vaccination and SARS-CoV-2 variants. Sequencing used immunoSEQ multiplex PCR; TCRdb keeps in-frame clones, though not all of them. The profile shows some 450,000 clones, around 91% of them singletons. The sequencing used peripheral blood, collected in a trial of Ad26.COV2.S vaccine versus placebo. Every receptor here comes from a person between 18 and 65 years old who received the Ad26.COV2.S COVID-19 vaccine or a placebo. The CDR3 runs from the conserved cysteine through the conserved F or W. A D gene is named only where the DNA matches it firmly. Part of the rows lack a size; the others show once, few, many or a class for expanded clones.

-	TRBV19	few	TRBJ2-3	TGTGCCAGTCGGGACATCAGGAGGCCAGATACGCAGTATTTT	CASRDIRRPDTQYF
-	TRBV19	-	TRBJ1-3	TGTGCCAGTAGCAACCTTCAGGGAGAGGGAGTTAGCTCTGGAAACACCATATATTTT	CASSNLQGEGVSSGNTIYF
-	TRBV5-6	-	TRBJ1-6	TGTGCCAGCAGCTCCCTTTCTGGGTTTTTGAATTCACCCCTCCACTTT	CASSSLSGFLNSPLHF
TRBD2	TRBV15	-	TRBJ2-2	TGTGCCACCAGCAGAACCCCTGGAGAACTAGCGGGAGGGCGAACCGGGGAGCTGTTTTTT	CATSRTPGELAGGRTGELFF
TRBD2	TRBV9	-	TRBJ2-1	TGTGCCAGCAGCCGACTAGCGGGAGGGCCCGGGGAGCAGTTCTTC	CASSRLAGGPGEQFF
-	TRBV7-2	-	TRBJ1-6	TGTGCCAGCAGCTTGGCTTCGGGGGCAGGGAATTCACCCCTCCACTTT	CASSLASGAGNSPLHF
TRBD1	TRBV10-3	-	TRBJ2-2	TGTGCCATCAGTGAGGGCGGGACAGGGATTGGGGAGCTGTTTTTT	CAISEGGTGIGELFF
-	TRBV10-3	-	TRBJ2-5	TGTGCCATCAGTTCTCGAGAGACCCAGTACTTC	CAISSRETQYF
TRBD2	TRBV2	-	TRBJ2-7	TGTGCCAGCAGTGATAGCCTAGCGGACGAGCAGTACTTC	CASSDSLADEQYF
-	TRBV13	-	TRBJ1-1	TGTGCCAGCAGCCCTTTTGGCGGCCGTGAGACTGAAGCTTTCTTT	CASSPFGGRETEAFF
TRBD1	TRBV5-4	-	TRBJ2-7	TGTGCCAGCAGCTTGGTGCCAGGGGGCGTCGAGCAGTACTTC	CASSLVPGGVEQYF
-	TRBV5-1	-	TRBJ2-6	TGCGCCAGCAGCTTGGCCGGGCCTGGGGCCAACGTCCTGACTTTC	CASSLAGPGANVLTF
-	TRBV7-6	-	TRBJ2-3	TGTGCCAGCAGCCCCCACCTCGGGACGGAAGACTTTACAGATACGCAGTATTTT	CASSPHLGTEDFTDTQYF
TRBD1	TRBV19	-	TRBJ1-5	TGTGCCAGTAGTGTGGGACAGGGAAGCAATCAGCCCCAGCATTTT	CASSVGQGSNQPQHF
TRBD2	TRBV5-1	-	TRBJ2-1	TGCGCCAGCAGAATAGCGGGAGGGCCAGGCAATGAGCAGTTCTTC	CASRIAGGPGNEQFF
-	TRBV10-3	once	TRBJ1-4	TGTGCCATCAGTGAGTCTAAGAAACTGTTTTTT	CAISESKKLFF
TRBD2	TRBV7-2	-	TRBJ2-5	TGTGCCAGCAGCTTCACTAGCGGCAATGGGAAAGAGACCCAGTACTTC	CASSFTSGNGKETQYF
-	TRBV14	once	TRBJ2-1	TGTGCCAGCAGCTCCGGGTTTGAGGAAAACAATGAGCAGTTCTTC	CASSSGFEENNEQFF
TRBD2	TRBV9	-	TRBJ2-1	TGTGCCAGCAGCGTACGGACTAGCGGGAGCGAGCAGTTCTTC	CASSVRTSGSEQFF
-	TRBV6-2/TRBV6-3	-	TRBJ1-6	TGTGCCAGCAGTTACGAAACCCGATCACCCCTCCACTTT	CASSYETRSPLHF
-	TRBV12-3/TRBV12-4	once	TRBJ2-5	TGTGCCAGCACCCTAGGGGGTCAAGAGACCCAGTACTTC	CASTLGGQETQYF
-	TRBV20-1	-	TRBJ2-1	TGCAGTGCTAGTTCGCGGGCTAGTAATAATGAGCAGTTCTTC	CSASSRASNNEQFF
-	TRBV28	-	TRBJ1-1	TGTGCCAGCAGTCTCTTATCCACTGAAGCTTTCTTT	CASSLLSTEAFF
-	TRBV28	-	TRBJ2-1	TGTGCCAGCAGTTTTTCGCAGGGATCTTACAATGAGCAGTTCTTC	CASSFSQGSYNEQFF
-	TRBV2	-	TRBJ2-7	TGTGCCAGCAGTGAAGAAAGGACGGCTCCCTACGAGCAGTACTTC	CASSEERTAPYEQYF
TRBD1	TRBV9	-	TRBJ1-2	TGTGCCAGCAGCGGCGAACAGGGGGCGCAGGGTGGCTACACCTTC	CASSGEQGAQGGYTF
-	TRBV28	-	TRBJ1-6	TGTGCCAGCAGTTTGGAAGCAGGGAGACCCTATAATTCACCCCTCCACTTT	CASSLEAGRPYNSPLHF
-	TRBV6-2/TRBV6-3	-	TRBJ2-3	TGTGCCAGCAGTTACCCCCCCAGATACACAGATACGCAGTATTTT	CASSYPPRYTDTQYF
-	TRBV4-2	once	TRBJ2-7	TGTGCCAGCAGCCAAGAAGGGACCCAGCAGTACGAGCAGTACTTC	CASSQEGTQQYEQYF
-	TRBV30	few	TRBJ2-7	TGTGCCTCTACGCAGGGCTACGAGCAGTACTTC	CASTQGYEQYF
TRBD2	TRBV28	-	TRBJ2-7	TGTGCCAGCAGCTATAGCGGGAGAACGGTAACCGACGAGCAGTACTTC	CASSYSGRTVTDEQYF
TRBD1	TRBV9	-	TRBJ2-5	TGTGCCAGCAGCGTCGGGACAGAACAAGAGACCCAGTACTTC	CASSVGTEQETQYF
TRBD2	TRBV7-3	-	TRBJ2-1	TGTGCCAGCAGCGCAGCGGGAGCCGTCGATGAGCAGTTCTTC	CASSAAGAVDEQFF
-	TRBV7-9	-	TRBJ1-3	TGTGCCAGCAGCATCGACGGAGGTTCTGGAAACACCATATATTTT	CASSIDGGSGNTIYF
-	TRBV28	-	TRBJ2-5	TGTGCCAGCAGTTTAACTTCCCGCGAGACCCAGTACTTC	CASSLTSRETQYF
TRBD1	TRBV25-1	once	TRBJ2-5	TGTGCCAGCAGTGACGACAGGGGCCAAGAGACCCAGTACTTC	CASSDDRGQETQYF
TRBD2	TRBV5-4	-	TRBJ2-1	TGTGCCAGCAGCTTGAAAACTAGCGGGTACTCCTACAATGAGCAGTTCTTC	CASSLKTSGYSYNEQFF
-	TRBV27	-	TRBJ1-6	TGTGCCAGCAGAGGAGATTATAATTCACCCCTCCACTTT	CASRGDYNSPLHF
TRBD1	TRBV10-1	few	TRBJ2-7	TGCGCCAGCAGTGAGGAGCAGGGACAGGGTAGGTACGAGCAGTACTTC	CASSEEQGQGRYEQYF
-	TRBV5-5	-	TRBJ2-2	TGTGCCAGCAGCCAGGGTTCGAACACCGGGGAGCTGTTTTTT	CASSQGSNTGELFF
-	TRBV28	-	TRBJ2-3	TGTGCCAGCAGTTTATACGTCACAGATACGCAGTATTTT	CASSLYVTDTQYF
-	TRBV9	few	TRBJ1-3	TGTGCCAGCAGCCTCAGCTCTGGAAACACCATATATTTT	CASSLSSGNTIYF
TRBD2	TRBV7-7	-	TRBJ2-1	TGTGCTAGCAGCCCGGCTAGCGGGAGGTTTAATGAGCAGTTCTTC	CASSPASGRFNEQFF
-	TRBV28	-	TRBJ1-4	TGTGCCAGCAGTTCGTCAGGGTCCAATGAAAAACTGTTTTTT	CASSSSGSNEKLFF
-	TRBV4-3	-	TRBJ2-1	TGCGCCAGCAGCCTGGTGATGGCGGAGGCCTCCTACAATGAGCAGTTCTTC	CASSLVMAEASYNEQFF
-	TRBV6-2/TRBV6-3	-	TRBJ2-7	TGTGCCAGCAGTTACCAGGGGGGTAGCGGGATATCATACGAGCAGTACTTC	CASSYQGGSGISYEQYF
TRBD2	TRBV20-1	once	TRBJ2-1	TGCAGTGCTAGTAAAGGGACTAGCGCGATCTACAATGAGCAGTTCTTC	CSASKGTSAIYNEQFF